The clone carrying this T cell receptor beta chain has a count of ten or more. What it binds is unknown. Diagnosis of hyperthyroidism was new in patients aged 18 to 65, and its duration was under 2 months. This record comes from a study of T cells in Graves' hyperthyroidism and ophthalmopathy. Study findings and constraints: Patients with ophthalmopathy were separated from those with stable hyperthyroidism by a 13 V-J model.

The investigators amplified TCR beta CDR3 regions from RNA transcripts. The TCR CDR3 first-round RT-PCR relied on the HTBI primer set. From the multiplex PCR reads, TCRdb called clonotypes with MiXCR, one entry per CDR3 protein. In the table there are about 690,000 distinct CDR3 sequences, roughly 17% of which are singletons. CDR3 length: 15 amino acids. The V gene's germline CDR1 is SGHAT and CDR2 FQNNGV. The ends lost 4 bases at V and 2 bases at J; junction bases unmatched: 6. The clonotype originates from a middle-aged man with Graves' hyperthyroidism. The sample taken for sequencing was blood. The chain carries TRBV11-2 and TRBJ2-5; 8 positions agree with TRBD1. The CDR3 DNA is TGTGCCAGCAGCTCGTTGGGACAGGAACAAGAGACCCAGTACTTC. Translated, it gives CASSSLGQEQETQYF.